This T cell receptor (beta chain) appears in the sequencing data of a study of graft-versus-host responses after intestinal transplantation. On the study more broadly: In this cohort, recipients had multivisceral, liver-intestinal, or isolated intestinal transplants. Every recipient had anti-thymocyte globulin induction and 2 to 4 years of tacrolimus plus steroids. Whole-study results and caveats: Recipient marrow showed GvH clones, some seen first in ileum or blood. Early declines in HvG clones that occurred post-transplant were associated with peak circulating GvH clone levels.

This table comes from immunoSEQ multiplex PCR, and its TCRdb copy is limited to in-frame clones, with some not included. The repertoire includes about 69,000 clones, roughly 92% of them detected once, and about 6.7% sits in the top ten. Trimming shortened V by 7 bases and J by 4 bases, and 21 bases separated the two germline ends. Per germline, CDR1 GTSNPN and CDR2 SVGIG (reference sequence). The CDR3 has 15 amino acids. A note on this clone: Antigen: not known.

The gene calls are TRBV30 and TRBJ2-3, with D perhaps matching TRBD1 or TRBD2 (5 bases each). This receptor was obtained from a human patient who received an intestinal transplant, so some T cells may come from the graft donor. Sequenced here: bone marrow, sampled less than 750 days after intestinal transplantation. The CDR3 region has the DNA TGTGCCTATCACCGGGGCAGAAAAGTGCCAGATACGCAGTATTTT. Translated: CAYHRGRKVPDTQYF.